The text below deals with one TCR beta chain. The antigen is not known. With V trimmed by 2 bases and J by 4 bases, 4 bases remained unmatched. Germline lookup yields CDR1 SGHTA and CDR2 FQGNSA. The CDR3 totals 15 residues. This specimen belongs to a study of T cell responses to AZD1222 COVID-19 vaccine. Study-level information: Analyses pooled second doses at about 4 or about 12 weeks.

Study-level results: Every sample of the repertoires postdated the peak T cell response. The study identified only six AZD1222 recipients as seropositive at baseline.

Assay used: immunoSEQ multiplex PCR; TCRdb lists only in-frame clones, some missing. The table lists some 140,000 clones, around nine tenths of them singletons. This TCR was sampled from an adult in good health. The chain recombines TRBV7-2 with TRBJ2-2, with 7 bases fitting TRBD1. The sample in question was peripheral blood, obtained on day 0 of AZD1222 vaccination. The CDR3 reads CASSLRGPTTGELFF. The DNA of the CDR3 is TGTGCCAGCAGCTTAAGGGGGCCGACCACCGGGGAGCTGTTTTTT.